This record covers a single T cell receptor (beta chain). The antigen remains undetermined. In the original analysis: As immunoSEQ supplied junction-only sequences (without quality scores), filtering differed. Sequenced by immunoSEQ multiplex PCR; TCRdb stores in-frame clones only, minus some. V and J calls and clone size are given by that table; D and trimming were obtained from the DNA. Of almost 750,000 clones listed, roughly 72% were seen once; the top ten hold about 1.7%. This entry is derived from a study of shared clonotypes between healthy human individuals. Study-wide background: Donor ages ranged 18 to 49 years: two women, a few men.

Study-wide results and limits: What naive subsets generally showed was a larger estimated richness than memory subsets showed.

The origin of this receptor is a woman under 40 in good health. Sequenced: memory CD4+ T cells sorted from blood. Subset specified: CD45RA-negative fraction.

CDR3 region: CASSTGGSGTDTQYF. The CDR3 nucleotides are TGTGCCAGCTCGACAGGGGGTTCGGGCACAGATACGCAGTATTTT. The chain recombines TRBV18 with TRBJ2-3, with 9 bases identical to TRBD1. The junction had 5 bases not matched to a gene; V was cut back by 6 bases and J by 1 base. Germline-derived CDR1 and CDR2 are KGHSH and LQKENI. The CDR3 is made up of 15 amino acids.